These 15 T cell receptor beta chains share one sample of origin, sequenced in a study of radiation and T cells in renal cell carcinoma. The table came from immunoSEQ multiplex PCR; TCRdb's copy has only in-frame clones and leaves some out. The sample records 150,000 to 190,000 clones, 80% to 90% being singletons. Sample time point: blood 2 weeks post-SBRT. Treatment specified: 15 Gy SBRT to primary tumor, nephrectomy 4 weeks later. The source was blood, collected from a patient whose treatment included radiotherapy and nephrectomy. These receptors were obtained from a woman between 50 and 59 years old with renal cell carcinoma.

The V gene is TRBV5-1, the J gene TRBJ2-1, with D possibly being TRBD1 (5 bases). V lost 5 bases to trimming and J lost 0 bases, with 9 bases between them. CDR1 and CDR2 from the germline V gene are SGHRS and YFSETQ. CDR3 length: 14 amino acids. In DNA form, the CDR3 reads TGCGCCAGCAGGGGCAGGGTCTCCTACAATGAGCAGTTCTTC. Protein product: CASRGRVSYNEQFF.

There are a few counts of this clone. The chain uses TRBV4-1 and TRBJ1-6; D is ambiguous. The germline V and J ends were trimmed by 2 bases and 9 bases, with 8 bases remaining between them. Germline V CDR1 and CDR2: MGHRA, YSYEKL. The CDR3 is 13 amino acids. The CDR3 spells CASSQLESSPLHF. CDR3 coding DNA: TGCGCCAGCAGCCAACTAGAAAGTTCACCCCTCCACTTT.

This chain uses TRBV28 with TRBJ1-1; the match to TRBD1 covers 9 bases. V lost 4 bases and J lost 3; bases outside the gene matches: 6. CDR1 is MDHEN and CDR2 is SYDVKM in the germline V gene. CDR3 length equals 15 residues. CDR3 amino acids: CASSSSGQGYTEAFF. CDR3 bases: TGTGCCAGCAGTTCAAGTGGACAGGGGTACACTGAAGCTTTCTTT.

The CDR3 here is CASNRDRSADTQYF. CDR3 sequence (DNA): TGTGCCAGTAACCGGGACAGGAGCGCAGATACGCAGTATTTT. The chain links TRBV9 to TRBJ2-3, with 8 bases identical to TRBD1. J gave up 4 bases and V 8 bases, and 9 bases lay outside the gene matches. The V gene's germline CDR1 is SGDLS and CDR2 YYNGEE. The CDR3 length is 14 residues.

The chain recombines TRBV5-1 with TRBJ1-3, with 7 bases fitting TRBD1. The J segment lost 0 bases and the V segment lost 4 bases, leaving 7 bases of the junction unmatched. Germline assignment: CDR1 SGHRS and CDR2 YFSETQ. The CDR3 runs 16 residues. For the CDR3, the DNA is TGCGCCAGCAGCGCCTGGGACAGCTCCTCTGGAAACACCATATATTTT. Protein product: CASSAWDSSSGNTIYF. Combining the CDR3 with reference TRBV5-1 and TRBJ1-3 gives the whole variable domain KAGVTQTPRYLIKTRGQQVTLSCSPISGHRSVSWYQQTPGQGLQFLFEYFSETQRNKGNFPGRFSGRQFSNSRSEMNVSTLELGDSALYLCASSAWDSSSGNTIYFGEGSWLTVV.

The chain recombines TRBV5-1 with TRBJ2-1, with 13 nucleotides matching TRBD2. Germline CDR1 reads SGHRS; CDR2 reads YFSETQ. Trimming took 1 base from V and 5 from J; bases not matched to a gene: 6. The CDR3 has 17 residues. CDR3 coding DNA: TGCGCCAGCAGCTTGCAGTGGACTAGCGGGGGAAACAATGAGCAGTTCTTC. Translation gives CASSLQWTSGGNNEQFF. The complete variable domain, with remaining parts taken from reference TRBV5-1 and TRBJ2-1, reads KAGVTQTPRYLIKTRGQQVTLSCSPISGHRSVSWYQQTPGQGLQFLFEYFSETQRNKGNFPGRFSGRQFSNSRSEMNVSTLELGDSALYLCASSLQWTSGGNNEQFFGPGTRLTVL.

This clone was counted once. The chain joins TRBV5-4 to TRBJ2-7; tentatively, D is TRBD2 (7 bases). Per the germline V gene, CDR1 is SGHNT and CDR2 is YYREEE (reference sequence). The CDR3 runs to 13 residues. Trimming cost V 2 bases and J 5 bases, with 11 bases left between them. The CDR3: CASSFWGGDEQYF. The CDR3 bases are TGTGCCAGCAGCTTTTGGGGGGGCGACGAGCAGTACTTC.

This chain links TRBV6-4 with TRBJ1-5; TRBD1 is a possible D gene (5 bases). CDR3 length: 14 residues. The V end was cut by 3 bases, the J end by 1 base, with 7 bases between. The germline gives CDR1 MRHNA, CDR2 SNTAGT. This CDR3 is CASSEWGSNQPQHF. CDR3 sequence (DNA): TGTGCCAGCAGTGAATGGGGGAGCAATCAGCCCCAGCATTTT.

The V and J genes are TRBV19 and TRBJ2-3; 7 bases agree with TRBD1. Trimming cost V 3 bases and J 4 bases; bases outside gene matches: 7. Germline CDR1 and CDR2: LNHDA and SQIVND (reference sequence). The CDR3 has 15 residues. The CDR3, as DNA: TGTGCCAGTAGTATTGGGCAGGGGGTTGCAGATACGCAGTATTTT. It translates to CASSIGQGVADTQYF.

The genes are TRBV19 and TRBJ1-4; D is perhaps TRBD1 (6 bases). Germline CDR1 and CDR2: LNHDA and SQIVND (reference sequence). CDR3 length equals 15 residues. Trimming took off 5 bases at V and 3 bases at J, with 13 bases between the two ends. The CDR3 sequence: CASSGGRQPNEKLFF. The CDR3 bases are TGTGCCAGTAGTGGGGGGCGGCAGCCTAATGAAAAACTGTTTTTT.

V usage is TRBV5-4 and J usage is TRBJ1-2, with a weak D call TRBD1 (5 bases). The germline CDR1 and CDR2 sequences are SGHNT and YYREEE (reference sequence). This CDR3 region has 14 residues. Trimming took off 0 bases at V and 4 bases at J, with 10 bases between the two ends. This CDR3 is CASSLVQAIYGYTF. The CDR3 nucleotides are TGTGCCAGCAGCTTGGTACAGGCGATCTATGGCTACACCTTC.

The J gene is TRBJ2-1, the V gene TRBV10-3; a weak D match, TRBD2 (6 bases). The V end was cut by 10 bases, the J end by 2 bases, with 15 bases between. CDR1 and CDR2 from the germline V gene are ENHRY and SYGVKD. The CDR3 loop spans 14 amino acids. Written as DNA, the CDR3 is TGTGCCAACGGAGGGACCGGGGCCTACAATGAGCAGTTCTTC. Amino acid sequence: CANGGTGAYNEQFF.

The genes are TRBV13 and TRBJ2-3; 14 bases fit TRBD2. The CDR3 totals 15 residues. The junction had 2 bases not matched to a gene; V was cut back by 5 bases and J by 4 bases. In germline, CDR1 is PRHDT, CDR2 FYEKMQ (reference sequence). CDR3 protein: CASSQTSGGADTQYF. The CDR3 nucleotides are TGTGCCAGCAGCCAGACTAGCGGGGGGGCAGATACGCAGTATTTT. Complete variable domain (other parts from reference TRBV13 and TRBJ2-3): AAGVIQSPRHLIKEKRETATLKCYPIPRHDTVYWYQQGPGQDPQFLISFYEKMQSDKGSIPDRFSAQQFSDYHSELNMSSLELGDSALYFCASSQTSGGADTQYFGPGTRLTVL.

As regards this clone: The germline gene is not matched at one end of the junction; a read error may be the cause. This chain connects TRBV9 to TRBJ2-7; D possibly uses TRBD1 or TRBD2 (5 bases each). Germline V gives CDR1 SGDLS, CDR2 YYNGEE. The CDR3 has 15 amino acids. The DNA for the CDR3 is TGTGCCAGCAGCTCCGAGGGGTTGTTCGGGGCCCCGCTGCACTTC. Encoded protein: CASSSEGLFGAPLHF. Using reference TRBV9 and TRBJ2-7 for the parts outside the CDR3, the full variable domain is DSGVTQTPKHLITATGQRVTLRCSPRSGDLSVYWYQQSLDQGLQFLIQYYNGEERAKGNILERFSAQQFPDLHSELNLSSLELGDSALYFCASSSEGLFGAPLHFGPGTRLTVT.

The V and J genes are TRBV5-1 and TRBJ2-7; tentative D call: TRBD2 (6 bases). Trimming removed 5 bases at V and 0 bases at J, with 15 bases between. This CDR3 contains 15 residues. Germline CDR1 reads SGHRS; CDR2 reads YFSETQ. The CDR3 loop reads CASSSAATSSYEQYF. CDR3 nucleotides: TGCGCCAGCAGTTCCGCGGCGACTAGCTCCTACGAGCAGTACTTC.